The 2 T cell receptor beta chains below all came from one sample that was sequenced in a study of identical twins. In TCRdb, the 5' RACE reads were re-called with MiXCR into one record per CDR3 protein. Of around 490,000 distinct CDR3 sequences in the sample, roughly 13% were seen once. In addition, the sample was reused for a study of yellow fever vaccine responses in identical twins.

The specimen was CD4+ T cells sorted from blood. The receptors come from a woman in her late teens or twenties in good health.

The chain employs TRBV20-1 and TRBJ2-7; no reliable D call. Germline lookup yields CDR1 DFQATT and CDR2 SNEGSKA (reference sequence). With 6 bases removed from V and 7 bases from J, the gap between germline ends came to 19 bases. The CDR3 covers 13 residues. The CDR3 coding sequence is TGCAGTGCCAAGCCTCCAGCGATCCAGGAGCAGTACTTC. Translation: CSAKPPAIQEQYF.

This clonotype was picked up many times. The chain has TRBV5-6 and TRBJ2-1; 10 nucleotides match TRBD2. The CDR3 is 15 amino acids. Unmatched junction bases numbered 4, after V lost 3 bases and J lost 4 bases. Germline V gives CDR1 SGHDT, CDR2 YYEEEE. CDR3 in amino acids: CASSSKREGYNEQFF. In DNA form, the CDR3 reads TGTGCCAGCAGCTCGAAGCGGGAGGGTTACAATGAGCAGTTCTTC.